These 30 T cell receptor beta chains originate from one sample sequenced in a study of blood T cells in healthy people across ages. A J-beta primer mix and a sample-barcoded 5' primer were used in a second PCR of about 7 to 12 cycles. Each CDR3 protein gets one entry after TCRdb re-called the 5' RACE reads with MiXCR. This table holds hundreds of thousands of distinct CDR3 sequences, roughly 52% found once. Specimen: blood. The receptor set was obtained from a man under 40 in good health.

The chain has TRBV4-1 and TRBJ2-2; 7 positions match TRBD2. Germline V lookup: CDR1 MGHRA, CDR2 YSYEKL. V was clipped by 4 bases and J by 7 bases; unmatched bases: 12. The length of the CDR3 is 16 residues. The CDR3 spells CASSRLGTTVSGELFF. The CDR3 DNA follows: TGCGCCAGCAGCCGACTCGGGACTACTGTTAGCGGGGAGCTGTTTTTT.

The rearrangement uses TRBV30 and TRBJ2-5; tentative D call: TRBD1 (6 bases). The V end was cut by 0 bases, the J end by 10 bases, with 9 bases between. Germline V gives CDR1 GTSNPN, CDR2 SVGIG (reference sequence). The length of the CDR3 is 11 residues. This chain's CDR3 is CAWSVQGNQYF. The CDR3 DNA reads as TGTGCCTGGAGTGTACAGGGTAACCAGTACTTC.

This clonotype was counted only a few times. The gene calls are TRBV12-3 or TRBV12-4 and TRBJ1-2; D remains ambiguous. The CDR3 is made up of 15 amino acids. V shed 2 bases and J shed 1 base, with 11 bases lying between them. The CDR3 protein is CASSLFGLLNYGYTF. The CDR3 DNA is TGTGCCAGCAGTTTATTCGGACTCCTTAACTATGGCTACACCTTC.

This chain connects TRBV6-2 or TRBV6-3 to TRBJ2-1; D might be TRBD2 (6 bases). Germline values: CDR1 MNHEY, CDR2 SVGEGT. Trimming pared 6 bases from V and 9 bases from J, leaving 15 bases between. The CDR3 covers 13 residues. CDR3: CASRRDSSSEQFF. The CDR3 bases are TGTGCCAGCAGACGGGACTCCTCATCTGAGCAGTTCTTC.

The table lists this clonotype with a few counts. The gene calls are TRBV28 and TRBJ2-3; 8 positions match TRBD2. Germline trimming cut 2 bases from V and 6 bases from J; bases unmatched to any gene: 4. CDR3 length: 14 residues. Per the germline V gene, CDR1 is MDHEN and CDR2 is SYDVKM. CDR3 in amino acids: CASSLRGGFDTQYF. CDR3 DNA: TGTGCCAGCAGTTTACGGGGGGGCTTCGATACGCAGTATTTT.

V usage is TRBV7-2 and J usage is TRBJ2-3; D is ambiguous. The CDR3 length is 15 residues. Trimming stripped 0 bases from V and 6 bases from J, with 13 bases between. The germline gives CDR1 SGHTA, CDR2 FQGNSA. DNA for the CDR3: TGTGCCAGCAGCTTAGCCTTATCGCGGACGGATACGCAGTATTTT. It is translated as CASSLALSRTDTQYF.

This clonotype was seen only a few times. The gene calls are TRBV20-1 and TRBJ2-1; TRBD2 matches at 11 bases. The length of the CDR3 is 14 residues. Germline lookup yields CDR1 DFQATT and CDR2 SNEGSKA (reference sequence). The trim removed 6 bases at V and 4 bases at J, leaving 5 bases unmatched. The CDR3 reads CSALAGGRYNEQFF. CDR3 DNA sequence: TGCAGTGCCTTAGCGGGGGGGCGATACAATGAGCAGTTCTTC.

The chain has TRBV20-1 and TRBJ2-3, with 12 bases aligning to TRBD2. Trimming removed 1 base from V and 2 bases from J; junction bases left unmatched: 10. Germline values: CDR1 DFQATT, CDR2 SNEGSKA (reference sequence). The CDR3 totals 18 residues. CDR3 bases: TGCAGTGCTAGAGGCTATCGGGGACTAGCGGGCACCACAGATACGCAGTATTTT. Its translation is CSARGYRGLAGTTDTQYF.

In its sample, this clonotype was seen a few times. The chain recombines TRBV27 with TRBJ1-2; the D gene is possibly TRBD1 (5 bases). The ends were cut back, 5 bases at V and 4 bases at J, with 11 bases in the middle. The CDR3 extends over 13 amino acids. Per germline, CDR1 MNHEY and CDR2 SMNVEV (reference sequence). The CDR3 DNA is TGTGCCAGCAGTCCCAGGGAGGGCTATGGCTACACCTTC. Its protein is CASSPREGYGYTF.

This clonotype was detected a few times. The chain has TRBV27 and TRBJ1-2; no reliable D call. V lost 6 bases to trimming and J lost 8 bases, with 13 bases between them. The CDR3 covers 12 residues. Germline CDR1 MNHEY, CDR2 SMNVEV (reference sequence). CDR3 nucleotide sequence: TGTGCCAGCAGAAAGAGCCGGGGAGGCTACACCTTC. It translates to CASRKSRGGYTF.

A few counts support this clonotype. The CDR3 spells CASSFVEGVKKETQYF. The CDR3 DNA follows: TGTGCCAGCAGTTTCGTGGAAGGGGTTAAAAAAGAGACCCAGTACTTC. This rearrangement joins TRBV28 to TRBJ2-5, with a weak D call TRBD1 (5 bases). The ends were cut back, 3 bases at V and 3 bases at J, with 17 bases in the middle. Germline V gene sequence: CDR1 MDHEN, CDR2 SYDVKM. The CDR3 contains 16 residues.

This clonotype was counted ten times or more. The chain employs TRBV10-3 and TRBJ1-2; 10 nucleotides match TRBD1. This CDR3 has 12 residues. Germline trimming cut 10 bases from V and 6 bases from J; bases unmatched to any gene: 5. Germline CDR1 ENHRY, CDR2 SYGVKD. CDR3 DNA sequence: TGTGCCACCAGAGGACAGGGGGATGGCTACACCTTC. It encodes CATRGQGDGYTF.

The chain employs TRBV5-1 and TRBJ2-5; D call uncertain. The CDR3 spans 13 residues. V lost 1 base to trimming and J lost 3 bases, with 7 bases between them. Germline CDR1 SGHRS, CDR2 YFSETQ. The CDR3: CASSLNSEETQYF. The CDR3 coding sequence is TGCGCCAGCAGCTTGAACAGTGAAGAGACCCAGTACTTC.

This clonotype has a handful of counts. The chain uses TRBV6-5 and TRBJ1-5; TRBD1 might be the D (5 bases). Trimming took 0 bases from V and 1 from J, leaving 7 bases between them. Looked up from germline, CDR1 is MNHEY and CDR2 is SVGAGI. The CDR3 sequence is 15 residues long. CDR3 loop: CASSYSQGSNQPQHF. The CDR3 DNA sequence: TGTGCCAGCAGTTACTCCCAGGGCAGCAATCAGCCCCAGCATTTT.

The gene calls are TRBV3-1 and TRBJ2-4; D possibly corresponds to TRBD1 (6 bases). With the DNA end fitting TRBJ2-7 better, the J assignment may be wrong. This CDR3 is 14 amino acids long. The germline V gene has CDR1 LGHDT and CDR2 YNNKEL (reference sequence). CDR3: CASSLQGTYYEQYF. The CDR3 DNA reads TGTGCCAGCAGCCTTCAGGGGACATACTACGAGCAGTACTTC.

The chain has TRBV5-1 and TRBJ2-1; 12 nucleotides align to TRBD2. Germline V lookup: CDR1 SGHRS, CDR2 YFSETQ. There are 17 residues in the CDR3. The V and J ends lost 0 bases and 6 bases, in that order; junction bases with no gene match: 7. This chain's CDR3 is CASSLVASGGAANEQFF. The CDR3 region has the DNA TGCGCCAGCAGCTTGGTGGCTAGCGGGGGGGCCGCCAATGAGCAGTTCTTC.

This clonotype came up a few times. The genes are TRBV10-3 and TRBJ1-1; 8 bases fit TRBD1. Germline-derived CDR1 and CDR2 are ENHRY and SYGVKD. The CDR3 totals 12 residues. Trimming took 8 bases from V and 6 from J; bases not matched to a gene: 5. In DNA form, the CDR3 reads TGTGCCATCGGACAGGGTGATCCTGAAGCTTTCTTT. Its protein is CAIGQGDPEAFF.

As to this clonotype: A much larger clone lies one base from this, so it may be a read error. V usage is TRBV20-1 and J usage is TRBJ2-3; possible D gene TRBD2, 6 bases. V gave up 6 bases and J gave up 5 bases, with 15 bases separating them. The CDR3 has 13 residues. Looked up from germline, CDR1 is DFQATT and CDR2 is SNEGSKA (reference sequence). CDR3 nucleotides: TGCAGTGCCGTGCGGAGGGTGGGAGATACGCAGTATTTT. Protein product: CSAVRRVGDTQYF.

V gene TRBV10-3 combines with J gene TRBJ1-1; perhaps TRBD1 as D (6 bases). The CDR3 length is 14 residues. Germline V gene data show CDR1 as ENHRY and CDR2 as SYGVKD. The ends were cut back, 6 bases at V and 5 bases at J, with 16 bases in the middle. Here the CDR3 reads CAISLQGSTTEAFF. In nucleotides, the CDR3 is TGTGCCATCAGCCTACAGGGAAGTACGACTGAAGCTTTCTTT.

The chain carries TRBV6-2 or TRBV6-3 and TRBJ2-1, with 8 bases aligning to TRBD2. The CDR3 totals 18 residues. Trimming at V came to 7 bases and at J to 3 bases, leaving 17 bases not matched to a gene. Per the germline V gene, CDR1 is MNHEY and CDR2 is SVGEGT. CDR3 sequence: CASTSLGGGSGDYNEQFF. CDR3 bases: TGTGCCAGCACTTCCCTCGGGGGAGGTAGCGGGGACTACAATGAGCAGTTCTTC.

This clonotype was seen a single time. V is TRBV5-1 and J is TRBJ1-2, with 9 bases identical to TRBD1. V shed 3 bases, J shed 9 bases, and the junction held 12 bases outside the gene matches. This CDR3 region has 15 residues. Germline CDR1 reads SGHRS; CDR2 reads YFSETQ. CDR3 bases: TGCGCCAGCAGCTCTGGACAGGGGACCAGCGAAAGCTACACCTTC. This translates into CASSSGQGTSESYTF.

The CDR3 bases are TGTGCCAGCAGTCCGGACGACAACTCCTACAATGAGCAGTTCTTC. It translates to CASSPDDNSYNEQFF. J is TRBJ2-1 and V is TRBV27; no definite D call. CDR1 and CDR2 (germline): MNHEY, SMNVEV (reference sequence). The CDR3 covers 15 residues. The V and J ends lost 5 bases and 0 bases respectively, with 11 bases between them.

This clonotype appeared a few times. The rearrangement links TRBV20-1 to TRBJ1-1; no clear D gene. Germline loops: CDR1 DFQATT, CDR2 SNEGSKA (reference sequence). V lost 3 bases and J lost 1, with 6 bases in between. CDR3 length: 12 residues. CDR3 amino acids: CSARGPNTEAFF. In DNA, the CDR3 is TGCAGTGCTAGGGGTCCGAACACTGAAGCTTTCTTT.

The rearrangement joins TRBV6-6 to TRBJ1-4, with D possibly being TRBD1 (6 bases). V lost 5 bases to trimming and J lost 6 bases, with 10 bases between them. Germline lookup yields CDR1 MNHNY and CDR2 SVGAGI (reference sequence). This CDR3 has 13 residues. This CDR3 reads CASSAGAYEKLFF. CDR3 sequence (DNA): TGTGCCAGCAGTGCAGGGGCATATGAAAAACTGTTTTTT.

CDR3 loop: CASSRDPGTGSNSPLHF. The CDR3 DNA reads TGTGCCAGCAGCCGAGATCCCGGGACAGGATCAAATTCACCCCTCCACTTT. V gene TRBV3-1 combines with J gene TRBJ1-6, with TRBD1 identical over 8 bases. J was trimmed by 7 bases and V by 4 bases; bases with no gene match: 12. Germline-derived CDR1 and CDR2 are LGHDT and YNNKEL (reference sequence). This CDR3 is 17 amino acids long. Together with reference TRBV3-1 and TRBJ1-6, the CDR3 gives the full variable domain: DTAVSQTPKYLVTQMGNDKSIKCEQNLGHDTMYWYKQDSKKFLKIMFSYNNKELIINETVPNRFSPKSPDKAHLNLHINSLELGDSAVYFCASSRDPGTGSNSPLHFGNGTRLTVT.

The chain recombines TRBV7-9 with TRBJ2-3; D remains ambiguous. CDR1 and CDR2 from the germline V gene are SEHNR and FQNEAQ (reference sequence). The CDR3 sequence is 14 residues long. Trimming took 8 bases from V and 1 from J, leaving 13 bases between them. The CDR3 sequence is CASSSMAGTDTQYF. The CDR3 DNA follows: TGTGCCAGCTCTAGTATGGCGGGCACAGATACGCAGTATTTT.

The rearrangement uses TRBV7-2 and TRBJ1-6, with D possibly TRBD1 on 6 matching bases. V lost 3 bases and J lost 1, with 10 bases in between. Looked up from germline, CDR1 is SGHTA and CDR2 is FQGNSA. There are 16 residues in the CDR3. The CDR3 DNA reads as TGTGCCAGCAGCTTTGAGGGGGTGTCCTATAATTCACCCCTCCACTTT. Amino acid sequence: CASSFEGVSYNSPLHF.

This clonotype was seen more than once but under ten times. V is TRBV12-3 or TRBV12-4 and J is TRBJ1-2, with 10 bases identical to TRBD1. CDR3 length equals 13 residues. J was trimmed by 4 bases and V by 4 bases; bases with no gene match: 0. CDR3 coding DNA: TGTGCCAGCAGTTGGACAGGGGGCTATGGCTACACCTTC. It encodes CASSWTGGYGYTF.

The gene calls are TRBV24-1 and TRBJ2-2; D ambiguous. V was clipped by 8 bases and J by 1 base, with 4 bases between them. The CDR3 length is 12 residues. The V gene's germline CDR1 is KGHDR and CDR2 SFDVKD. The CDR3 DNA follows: TGTGCCACCATCGGGAACACCGGGGAGCTGTTTTTT. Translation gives CATIGNTGELFF.

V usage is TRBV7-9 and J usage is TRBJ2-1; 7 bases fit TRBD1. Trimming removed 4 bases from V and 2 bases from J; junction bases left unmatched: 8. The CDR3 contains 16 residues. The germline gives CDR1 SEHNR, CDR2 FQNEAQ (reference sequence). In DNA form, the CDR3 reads TGTGCCAGCAGCTCCTCCGGGACAGAGACCTACAATGAGCAGTTCTTC. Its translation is CASSSSGTETYNEQFF. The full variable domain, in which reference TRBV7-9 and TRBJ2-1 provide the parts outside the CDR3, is DTGVSQNPRHKITKRGQNVTFRCDPISEHNRLYWYRQTLGQGPEFLTYFQNEAQLEKSRLLSDRFSAERPKGSFSTLEIQRTEQGDSAMYLCASSSSGTETYNEQFFGPGTRLTVL.